The rows below give T cell receptor beta chains drawn from one sample of a study of cytomegalovirus exposure and HLA in healthy donors. Profiled with immunoSEQ multiplex PCR; TCRdb holds only in-frame clones, not every one. The data contain around 110,000 clones, approximately 85% of them singletons. Sequencing input: PBMCs. The origin of the receptors is a man in his fifties in good health and CMV-seronegative. Each CDR3 is given with its conserved first and last residue. Fields, in order: clone size, D gene, V gene, J gene, CDR3 protein, CDR3 DNA. The D gene is left open where the match is weak. Size values are once, few and many counts, or a class for expanded clones, and some rows have none.

-	TRBD1	TRBV18	TRBJ2-3	CASSQGQGVTDTQYF	TGTGCCAGCTCACAGGGACAGGGAGTCACAGATACGCAGTATTTT
-	TRBD2	TRBV10-3	TRBJ2-3	CAIKGLAGGQDTQYF	TGTGCCATCAAAGGGCTAGCGGGGGGGCAAGATACGCAGTATTTT
-	-	TRBV5-1	TRBJ1-1	CASSLAPDPNTEAFF	TGCGCCAGCAGCTTGGCCCCAGATCCGAACACTGAAGCTTTCTTT
-	TRBD1	TRBV19	TRBJ1-3	CASTQPWGQGDTIYF	TGTGCCAGTACTCAACCCTGGGGACAGGGGGACACCATATATTTT
once	-	TRBV6-1	TRBJ1-2	CATSGGLGFYGYTF	TGTGCCACCTCAGGCGGGCTCGGATTCTATGGCTACACCTTC
-	TRBD2	TRBV27	TRBJ2-1	CASSWRGGGIVEQFF	TGTGCCAGCAGTTGGCGGGGGGGCGGGATCGTTGAGCAGTTCTTC
-	-	TRBV6-1	TRBJ2-7	CASSPRGTDSYEQYF	TGTGCCAGCAGCCCAAGGGGGACGGACTCCTACGAGCAGTACTTC
-	TRBD1	TRBV18	TRBJ1-6	CASSPGQGESPLHF	TGTGCCAGCTCCCCGGGACAGGGGGAATCACCCCTCCACTTT
-	TRBD1	TRBV7-9	TRBJ2-7	CASSLIGQGDYEQYF	TGTGCCAGCAGCTTAATCGGACAGGGGGACTACGAGCAGTACTTC
-	-	TRBV19	TRBJ2-3	CASSKGVGAFTDTQYF	TGTGCCAGTAGTAAGGGGGTGGGGGCTTTCACAGATACGCAGTATTTT
-	-	TRBV10-3	TRBJ1-1	CAISEMTGRGSAAAFF	TGTGCCATCAGTGAGATGACAGGTCGGGGTTCGGCTGCAGCTTTCTTT
-	-	TRBV30	TRBJ2-7	CAWSAGVGGAYEQYF	TGTGCCTGGAGTGCCGGGGTAGGGGGGGCGTACGAGCAGTACTTC
few	TRBD2	TRBV6-5	TRBJ2-2	CASSGGTSEAGELFF	TGTGCCAGCAGTGGCGGGACTAGCGAAGCCGGGGAGCTGTTTTTT
-	TRBD1	TRBV19	TRBJ2-1	CATSPLLGQGEDEQFF	TGTGCCACCTCCCCGTTATTGGGACAGGGTGAAGATGAGCAGTTCTTC
-	TRBD1	TRBV10-3	TRBJ2-2	CAIKGGQGITGELFF	TGTGCCATCAAAGGGGGACAGGGGATCACCGGGGAGCTGTTTTTT
-	-	TRBV11-2	TRBJ1-5	CASSLDGRKNQPQHF	TGTGCCAGCAGCTTAGATGGCCGTAAAAATCAGCCCCAGCATTTT
-	-	TRBV18	TRBJ1-1	CASSPLRANTEAFF	TGTGCCAGCTCACCACTAAGAGCGAACACTGAAGCTTTCTTT
-	-	TRBV5-1	TRBJ2-5	CASSLTTPRRETQYF	TGCGCCAGCAGCTTGACCACCCCTAGGAGGGAGACCCAGTACTTC
once	TRBD2	TRBV30	TRBJ2-1	CAYSSGGSNEQFF	TGTGCCTATTCTAGCGGGGGGTCCAATGAGCAGTTCTTC
-	-	TRBV30	TRBJ2-5	CAWKPGTGRQETQYF	TGTGCCTGGAAACCAGGGACGGGGAGGCAAGAGACCCAGTACTTC
-	TRBD1	TRBV11-2	TRBJ1-2	CASSRSRDREGYTF	TGTGCCAGCAGCCGTTCCCGGGACAGGGAGGGCTACACCTTC
-	-	TRBV5-8	TRBJ1-1	CASSPYTEAFF	TGTGCCAGCAGCCCGTACACTGAAGCTTTCTTT
-	-	TRBV19	TRBJ1-1	CASTDMNTEAFF	TGTGCCAGTACAGACATGAACACTGAAGCTTTCTTT
once	-	TRBV4-3	TRBJ2-3	CASSQVHTDTQYF	TGCGCCAGCAGCCAAGTCCACACAGATACGCAGTATTTT
-	TRBD2	TRBV27	TRBJ2-5	CASSTSGGLETQYF	TGTGCCAGTTCGACTAGCGGGGGGTTAGAGACCCAGTACTTC
-	TRBD2	TRBV4-1	TRBJ2-3	CASSRWGGASGRDTQYF	TGCGCCAGCAGCCGTTGGGGTGGGGCTAGCGGCCGAGATACGCAGTATTTT
-	-	TRBV5-6	TRBJ1-5	CASSATSGRLPNQPQHF	TGTGCCAGCAGCGCGACTTCCGGCCGGCTACCTAATCAGCCCCAGCATTTT
few	TRBD1	TRBV2	TRBJ2-3	CASRGTGITDTQYF	TGTGCCAGCAGGGGGACAGGGATAACAGATACGCAGTATTTT
once	TRBD1	TRBV30	TRBJ1-4	CAWRRTGLSEKLFF	TGTGCCTGGAGAAGGACAGGGCTTAGTGAAAAACTGTTTTTT
-	-	TRBV15	TRBJ2-5	CATSRGGPTETQYF	TGTGCCACCAGCAGAGGGGGGCCCACAGAGACCCAGTACTTC
-	-	TRBV2	TRBJ1-1	CASSVRLLDTEAFF	TGTGCCAGCAGTGTCAGGTTATTGGACACTGAAGCTTTCTTT
-	-	TRBV5-8	TRBJ1-2	CASRTRGDYGYTF	TGTGCCAGCAGGACCCGGGGGGACTATGGCTACACCTTC
once	-	TRBV5-4	TRBJ1-4	CASSLNRDEKLFF	TGTGCCAGCAGCTTAAACAGGGATGAAAAACTGTTTTTT
-	-	TRBV6-1	TRBJ2-3	CASGRGSGRTDTQYF	TGTGCCAGCGGCCGGGGGTCAGGGCGCACAGATACGCAGTATTTT
-	TRBD1	TRBV19	TRBJ1-2	CASTQAPTGDYGYTF	TGTGCCAGTACCCAAGCCCCAACAGGGGACTATGGCTACACCTTC
-	-	TRBV5-4	TRBJ2-3	CASSPSPGADTQYF	TGTGCCAGCAGCCCCTCACCGGGGGCAGATACGCAGTATTTT
-	TRBD1	TRBV30	TRBJ1-2	CAWSVGTGGIYGYTF	TGTGCCTGGAGTGTGGGGACAGGGGGTATCTATGGCTACACCTTC
-	-	TRBV9	TRBJ1-2	CASSVSDSRAGGYTF	TGTGCCAGCAGCGTATCGGACAGCCGGGCAGGTGGCTACACCTTC
-	TRBD1	TRBV27	TRBJ1-1	CASSKGQVVDEAFF	TGTGCCAGCAGCAAAGGACAGGTTGTGGATGAAGCTTTCTTT
-	-	TRBV11-2	TRBJ2-1	CASSGTGNNEQFF	TGTGCCAGCAGCGGGACTGGGAACAATGAGCAGTTCTTC